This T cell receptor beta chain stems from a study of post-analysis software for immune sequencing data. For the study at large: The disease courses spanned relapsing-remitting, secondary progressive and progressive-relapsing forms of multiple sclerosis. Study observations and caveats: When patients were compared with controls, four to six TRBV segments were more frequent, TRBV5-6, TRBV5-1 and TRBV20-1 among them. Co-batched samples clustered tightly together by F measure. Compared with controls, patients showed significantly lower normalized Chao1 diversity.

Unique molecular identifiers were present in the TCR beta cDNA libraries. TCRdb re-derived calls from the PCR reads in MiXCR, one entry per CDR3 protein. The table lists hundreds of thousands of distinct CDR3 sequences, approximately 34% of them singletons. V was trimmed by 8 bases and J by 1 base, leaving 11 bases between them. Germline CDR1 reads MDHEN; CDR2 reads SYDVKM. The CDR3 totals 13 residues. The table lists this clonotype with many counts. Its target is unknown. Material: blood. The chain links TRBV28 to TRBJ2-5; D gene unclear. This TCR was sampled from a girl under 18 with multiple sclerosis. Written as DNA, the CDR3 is TGTGCCAGCGAAGTACAGTCCCAAGAGACCCAGTACTTC. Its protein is CASEVQSQETQYF.